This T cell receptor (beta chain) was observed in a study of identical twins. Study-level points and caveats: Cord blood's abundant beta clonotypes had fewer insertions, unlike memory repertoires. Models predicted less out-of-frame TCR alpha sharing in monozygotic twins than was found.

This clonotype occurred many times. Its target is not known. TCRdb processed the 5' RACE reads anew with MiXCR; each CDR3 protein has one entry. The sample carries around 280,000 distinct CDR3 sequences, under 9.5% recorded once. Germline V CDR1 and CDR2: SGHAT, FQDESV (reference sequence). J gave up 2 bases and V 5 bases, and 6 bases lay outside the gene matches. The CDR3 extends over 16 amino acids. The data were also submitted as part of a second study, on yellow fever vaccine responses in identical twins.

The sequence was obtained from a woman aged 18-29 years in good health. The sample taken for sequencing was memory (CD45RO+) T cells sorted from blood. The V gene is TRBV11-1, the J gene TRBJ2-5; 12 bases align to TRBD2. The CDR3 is CASSRLAGVGQETQYF. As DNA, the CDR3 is TGTGCCAGCAGCAGACTAGCGGGGGTCGGTCAAGAGACCCAGTACTTC.